This T cell receptor beta chain was retrieved from a study of control samples from healthy donors and cancer patients (dated by TCRdb to the early 2020s). Libraries were prepared through the immunoSEQ multiplex PCR assay. As stored in TCRdb, this immuneACCESS dataset retains in-frame rearrangements with V and J assigned. A fraction of the clones does not appear; measured against another copy, unresolved V genes explain less than half of the discrepancy, and the remainder lacks a known reason. Across this sample there are about 64,000 clones, with around 90% seen only once. Together, the top ten hold 1.5% to 2% of the sample. As regards this clone: Its cognate antigen has yet to be identified. Base qualities are not recorded, but no much larger clone differs from it by a single base.

The TCR originated in a middle-aged man with colorectal cancer. The sample comprised PBMCs.

The CDR3 in this case is CASNGQVNTEAFF. The base sequence is TGTGCCAGCAACGGGCAGGTGAACACTGAAGCTTTCTTT. Here the chain combines TRBV2 and TRBJ1-1; confidence is insufficient to name the D gene. CDR1 is given as SNHLY and CDR2 as FYNNEI, both from the germline V gene. V and J lose 7 bases and 0 bases, and a span of 9 bases separates them. The CDR3, from cysteine to phenylalanine, totals 13 residues. The read is trimmed to its CDR3 DNA, 39 bases read in frame from base 1. The CDR3, completed at both ends by the reference TRBV2 and TRBJ1-1 genes, gives the full variable domain EPEVTQTPSHQVTQMGQEVILRCVPISNHLYFYWYRQILGQKVEFLVSFYNNEISEKSEIFDDQFSVERPDGSNFTLKIRSTKLEDSAMYFCASNGQVNTEAFFGQGTRLTVV.